This T cell receptor beta chain was recovered during a study of beta chain features in type 1 diabetes. Investigators reverse transcribed all isolated RNA, so they sequenced expressed TCRB transcripts. The protocol was immunoSEQ multiplex PCR, while the TCRdb copy is restricted to in-frame clones and leaves out a portion. The table shows some 270,000 clones, with roughly a tenth occurring only once. This clone was detected a few times. Its antigen remains unidentified. The V end was cut by 6 bases, the J end by 4 bases, with 12 bases between. This CDR3 is 12 amino acids long. The germline CDR1 and CDR2 sequences are GTSNPN and SVGIG (reference sequence). Whole-study results and caveats: The influence of HLA type on TCRB rearrangement stayed undetermined. In all four CD4+ subsets, TCRB CDR3 length was significantly, moderately reduced in type 1 diabetes.

Each of the CD4+ naive, central memory, regulatory and stem cell-like memory populations was sorted via CD45RO/CCR7/CD25/CD127/CD95/CD27. The source material was naive CD4+ T cells from blood. This sequence was found in a man aged 30-40 years with type 1 diabetes. This rearrangement joins TRBV30 to TRBJ1-2, with TRBD1 as a possible D gene (5 bases). CDR3 sequence: CACSRDSYGYTF. CDR3 DNA sequence: TGTGCCTGCTCCAGGGATTCCTATGGCTACACCTTC.